One sample yielded the 8 T cell receptor beta chains listed below, sequenced in a study of cytomegalovirus exposure and HLA in healthy donors. 60 Vbeta and 13 Jbeta primers were used in PCR. This table comes from immunoSEQ multiplex PCR, and its TCRdb copy is limited to in-frame clones, with some not included. The table records around 140,000 clones, nearly 10% of them present only once. The sequenced material came from PBMCs. The receptors shown here come from a man aged 50 to 60 in good health and CMV-seronegative.

This clone appeared a few times. The chain has TRBV6-1 and TRBJ1-1, with 9 bases aligning to TRBD1. Germline V lookup: CDR1 MNHNS, CDR2 SASEGT. This CDR3 region has 15 residues. V gave up 5 bases and J gave up 6 bases; unmatched junction bases: 10. This chain's CDR3 is CASSRGTGPSAEAFF. CDR3 DNA sequence: TGTGCCAGCAGTAGGGGGACAGGGCCTTCGGCTGAAGCTTTCTTT.

There are a few counts of this clone. The rearrangement uses TRBV30 and TRBJ2-7; no definite D call. V shed 8 bases and J shed 6 bases, with 20 bases lying between them. There are 13 residues in the CDR3. In germline, CDR1 is GTSNPN, CDR2 SVGIG (reference sequence). CDR3 residues: CAGRLEVGREQYF. CDR3 nucleotide sequence: TGTGCCGGCCGCCTTGAGGTAGGCCGCGAGCAGTACTTC.

There are a few counts of this clone. The V call is TRBV11-2, the J call TRBJ2-7; TRBD1 agrees at 7 bases. CDR3 length: 15 amino acids. The J segment lost 1 base and the V segment lost 3 bases, leaving 6 bases of the junction unmatched. Germline lookup yields CDR1 SGHAT and CDR2 FQNNGV. CDR3 DNA sequence: TGTGCCAGCAGCTTCCGTACAGGGGAGTCCTACGAGCAGTACTTC. This encodes CASSFRTGESYEQYF.

This clone was seen a few times. The genes are TRBV5-4 and TRBJ2-7; 15 nucleotides agree with TRBD2. With 5 bases clipped from V and 1 base from J, the junction kept 4 bases outside the gene matches. There are 16 residues in the CDR3. Germline-derived CDR1 and CDR2 are SGHNT and YYREEE (reference sequence). The DNA of the CDR3 is TGTGCCAGCAGTCGAGGGACTAGCGGGGGGTCCTACGAGCAGTACTTC. Translation gives CASSRGTSGGSYEQYF.

This clone was found a few times. This chain uses TRBV6-1 with TRBJ2-2, with D possibly matching TRBD2 (5 bases). Trimming shortened V by 6 bases and J by 5 bases, and 13 bases separated the two germline ends. This CDR3 contains 14 residues. Germline assignment: CDR1 MNHNS and CDR2 SASEGT. CDR3 in DNA: TGTGCCAGCAGCCCCCTTTGGGAGACCGGGGAGCTGTTTTTT. Translating it yields CASSPLWETGELFF.

This clone was observed a few times. The chain joins TRBV4-1 to TRBJ1-4; no firm D call. The V end lost 0 bases, the J end lost 7 bases, and 9 bases lay between the germline ends. Germline CDR1 and CDR2: MGHRA and YSYEKL. This CDR3 has 14 amino acids. This CDR3 is CASSQDIAFEKLFF. CDR3 in DNA: TGCGCCAGCAGCCAAGACATTGCGTTTGAAAAACTGTTTTTT.

V usage is TRBV5-1 and J usage is TRBJ2-2, with 13 bases fitting TRBD2. The CDR3 runs to 20 residues. The V gene's germline CDR1 is SGHRS and CDR2 YFSETQ. V lost 3 bases, J lost 0 bases, and 11 bases stayed unmatched. This CDR3 reads CASSSTTSGGRETNTGELFF. In DNA, the CDR3 is TGCGCCAGCAGCTCCACGACTAGCGGGGGGCGAGAGACGAACACCGGGGAGCTGTTTTTT. The complete variable domain, with remaining parts taken from reference TRBV5-1 and TRBJ2-2, reads KAGVTQTPRYLIKTRGQQVTLSCSPISGHRSVSWYQQTPGQGLQFLFEYFSETQRNKGNFPGRFSGRQFSNSRSEMNVSTLELGDSALYLCASSSTTSGGRETNTGELFFGEGSRLTVL.

This clone was found a few times. CDR3 DNA sequence: TGTGCCAGCAGGACTAGCAAGGGGACAGATACGCAGTATTTT. Its protein product is CASRTSKGTDTQYF. The rearrangement joins TRBV6-5 to TRBJ2-3; TRBD2 agrees at 7 bases. Trimming at V came to 6 bases and at J to 3 bases, leaving 6 bases not matched to a gene. Germline-derived CDR1 and CDR2 are MNHEY and SVGAGI. This CDR3 contains 14 residues.